Below, 26 T cell receptor beta chains from the same sample are listed, as sequenced in a study of T cell responses to AZD1222 COVID-19 vaccine. The table came from immunoSEQ multiplex PCR; TCRdb's copy has only in-frame clones and leaves some out. The profile shows about 75,000 clones, more than 70% of them singletons. Sequenced material: peripheral blood, taken 28 days after the second dose of the MenACWY control vaccine. Source of these receptors: an adult who received the MenACWY meningococcal vaccine as a control.

This chain uses TRBV30 with TRBJ1-5; a possible D gene is TRBD1 (5 bases). The CDR3 has 15 amino acids. Germline V lookup: CDR1 GTSNPN, CDR2 SVGIG (reference sequence). Trimming pared 3 bases from V and 7 bases from J, leaving 19 bases between. Here the CDR3 DNA reads TGTGCCTGGAGGAGTGGGACCGCCAACCAGCAGCCCCAGCATTTT. It encodes CAWRSGTANQQPQHF.

This clone was detected only once. This chain uses TRBV4-1 with TRBJ2-5; perhaps D is TRBD1 or TRBD2 (5 bases each). The CDR3 runs 14 residues. Germline CDR1 reads MGHRA; CDR2 reads YSYEKL. V was cut by 4 bases and J by 1 base, with 10 bases left in between. The CDR3 region is CASSLSGTQETQYF. The CDR3 DNA follows: TGCGCCAGCAGCCTATCCGGGACCCAAGAGACCCAGTACTTC.

CDR3 loop: CASSRSGQSVVTDTQYF. The CDR3 DNA sequence: TGTGCCAGCAGTCGGTCGGGACAAAGTGTGGTCACAGATACGCAGTATTTT. V gene TRBV6-6 combines with J gene TRBJ2-3; D perhaps matches TRBD1 (6 bases). The CDR3 totals 17 residues. V was cut by 5 bases and J by 2 bases, with 20 bases left in between. The germline V gene has CDR1 MNHNY and CDR2 SVGAGI (reference sequence).

This clone was counted between two and nine times. One end of the junction varies from germline; a read error may be responsible. V is TRBV6-2 or TRBV6-3 and J is TRBJ1-3; D is uncertain. Germline V CDR1 and CDR2: MNHEY, SVGEGT. The CDR3 spans 15 residues. The CDR3 protein is CASSSRSTSRNTIYF. The CDR3 region has the DNA TGTGCCAGCAGCTCGAGATCGACCTCTCGAAACACCATATATTTT.

The chain recombines TRBV2 with TRBJ2-3, with D unclear. Trimming cost V 4 bases and J 5 bases, with 7 bases left between them. Germline loops: CDR1 SNHLY, CDR2 FYNNEI. The length of the CDR3 is 12 residues. In nucleotides, the CDR3 is TGTGCCAGCAGTGCATCAGGAGATACGCAGTATTTT. It encodes CASSASGDTQYF. Together with reference TRBV2 and TRBJ2-3, the CDR3 gives the full variable domain: EPEVTQTPSHQVTQMGQEVILRCVPISNHLYFYWYRQILGQKVEFLVSFYNNEISEKSEIFDDQFSVERPDGSNFTLKIRSTKLEDSAMYFCASSASGDTQYFGPGTRLTVL.

The V and J genes are TRBV12-5 and TRBJ2-1; 7 bases are a match to TRBD2. The germline V gene encodes CDR1 LGHNT and CDR2 FRNRAP. After removal of 0 bases from V and 5 bases from J, the junction contained 7 bases not matched to a gene. The CDR3 spans 16 residues. The CDR3 DNA is TGTGCTAGTGGTTTGGTGGGGGAGGGTATCGACAATGAGCAGTTCTTC. The encoded protein is CASGLVGEGIDNEQFF.

This chain links TRBV29-1 with TRBJ2-1; TRBD2 is a possible D gene (6 bases). The CDR3 is made up of 15 amino acids. The germline V gene has CDR1 SQVTM and CDR2 ANQGSEA. V gave up 4 bases and J gave up 9 bases, with 22 bases separating them. CDR3 in amino acids: CSVGLSGTPPREQFF. The CDR3 nucleotides read TGCAGCGTTGGCCTTAGCGGAACCCCCCCTCGTGAGCAGTTCTTC.

This chain links TRBV24-1 with TRBJ1-3; no clear D. The CDR3 totals 16 residues. In germline, CDR1 is KGHDR, CDR2 SFDVKD. V was shortened by 0 bases and J by 6 bases, with 14 bases between the two germline ends. The CDR3 DNA is TGTGCCACCAGTGATTTGTCGCCTGAATCGGAAAACACCATATATTTT. Translation gives CATSDLSPESENTIYF.

The chain has TRBV19 and TRBJ2-5; possible D gene TRBD2, 5 bases. V gave up 3 bases and J gave up 1 base, with 9 bases separating them. The CDR3 is 14 residues long. Germline lookup yields CDR1 LNHDA and CDR2 SQIVND (reference sequence). The chain's CDR3 is CASSIRGRQETQYF. Here the CDR3 DNA reads TGTGCCAGTAGTATCCGGGGTCGCCAAGAGACCCAGTACTTC.

The chain joins TRBV12-3 or TRBV12-4 to TRBJ1-6; D not resolved. This CDR3 comprises 13 residues. The V end lost 7 bases, the J end lost 7 bases, and 11 bases lay between the germline ends. CDR3 nucleotide sequence: TGTGCCAGCACCCTAACCGACAATTCACCCCTCCACTTT. Its translation is CASTLTDNSPLHF.

As DNA, the CDR3 is TGTGCCAGCCCGACGGGGCAGTACTCTGGAAACACCATATATTTT. It codes for CASPTGQYSGNTIYF. This chain joins TRBV6-5 and TRBJ1-3; possible D gene TRBD1, 5 bases. The germline CDR1 and CDR2 sequences are MNHEY and SVGAGI. This CDR3 comprises 15 residues. V gave up 8 bases and J gave up 0 bases, with 14 bases separating them.

Notes on this clone: A much larger clone differs by one base, so this may be a read error. This sequence joins TRBV4-1 and TRBJ1-5; D is ambiguous. CDR3 length: 13 residues. CDR1 and CDR2 (germline): MGHRA, YSYEKL. V lost 0 bases to trimming and J lost 5 bases, with 5 bases between them. The DNA of the CDR3 is TGCGCCAGCAGCCAAGATTCGGATCAGCCCCAGCATTTT. Translated: CASSQDSDQPQHF.

This chain uses TRBV7-8 with TRBJ2-1; D tentatively fits TRBD1 or TRBD2 (6 bases each). CDR1 SGHVS and CDR2 FQNEAQ come from the germline V gene. Trimming took 6 bases from V and 8 from J, leaving 23 bases between them. This CDR3 is 16 amino acids long. In DNA form, the CDR3 reads TGTGCCAGCAGGAGAACCTCGGGGGCCGCTTCGGATGAGCAGTTCTTC. Protein product: CASRRTSGAASDEQFF.

V gene TRBV25-1 combines with J gene TRBJ1-5; 10 bases are a match to TRBD1. The trim removed 6 bases at V and 4 bases at J, leaving 6 bases unmatched. CDR1 is MGHDK, CDR2 SYGVNS, per germline. There are 15 residues in the CDR3. This CDR3 is CASRETGGENQPQHF. The CDR3 coding sequence is TGTGCCAGCAGGGAGACAGGGGGCGAGAATCAGCCCCAGCATTTT.

The chain recombines TRBV7-3 with TRBJ1-3; D ambiguous. The CDR3 totals 13 residues. Germline V gene lookup returns CDR1 SGHTA and CDR2 FQGTGA. The V end lost 4 bases, the J end lost 1 base, and 5 bases lay between the germline ends. CDR3 coding DNA: TGTGCCAGCAGCTCCGATTCTGGAAACACCATATATTTT. It translates to CASSSDSGNTIYF. The full variable domain, its missing parts supplied by reference TRBV7-3 and TRBJ1-3, is GAGVSQTPSNKVTEKGKYVELRCDPISGHTALYWYRQSLGQGPEFLIYFQGTGAADDSGLPNDRFFAVRPEGSVSTLKIQRTERGDSAVYLCASSSDSGNTIYFGEGSWLTVV.

The rearrangement links TRBV5-5 to TRBJ1-6; 8 bases line up with TRBD1. Trimming cost V 4 bases and J 10 bases; bases outside gene matches: 7. The germline V gene has CDR1 SGHKS and CDR2 YYEKEE (reference sequence). The CDR3 spans 14 residues. CDR3 coding DNA: TGTGCCAGCAGCCTGGGACAGGCAAAATCACCCCTCCACTTT. Its translation is CASSLGQAKSPLHF.

This clone was counted once. The rearrangement links TRBV4-2 to TRBJ2-3; TRBD2 matches at 14 bases. The CDR3 runs 18 residues. Germline V gene lookup returns CDR1 LGHNA and CDR2 YNFKEQ. J gave up 2 bases and V 4 bases, and 8 bases lay outside the gene matches. CDR3 residues: CASSPGLAGAPTTDTQYF. As DNA, the CDR3 is TGTGCCAGCAGCCCGGGACTAGCGGGGGCCCCCACCACAGATACGCAGTATTTT.

V and J are TRBV5-1 and TRBJ2-3; 12 nucleotides match TRBD2. Looked up from germline, CDR1 is SGHRS and CDR2 is YFSETQ. V shed 0 bases, J shed 4 bases, and the junction held 3 bases outside the gene matches. The CDR3 covers 16 residues. In nucleotides, the CDR3 is TGCGCCAGCAGCTTGGGTCCTAGCGGGGGGGCAGATACGCAGTATTTT. Protein sequence: CASSLGPSGGADTQYF. Supplemented by reference TRBV5-1 and TRBJ2-3, the full variable domain reads KAGVTQTPRYLIKTRGQQVTLSCSPISGHRSVSWYQQTPGQGLQFLFEYFSETQRNKGNFPGRFSGRQFSNSRSEMNVSTLELGDSALYLCASSLGPSGGADTQYFGPGTRLTVL.

The V and J genes are TRBV5-6 and TRBJ1-2; the match to TRBD1 covers 10 bases. Per germline, CDR1 SGHDT and CDR2 YYEEEE. Trimming cost V 0 bases and J 2 bases; bases outside gene matches: 7. The CDR3 sequence is 17 residues long. This CDR3 reads CASSLASDRGQNYGYTF. The CDR3, as DNA: TGTGCCAGCAGCTTGGCGAGCGACAGGGGGCAAAACTATGGCTACACCTTC.

The chain is built from TRBV6-4 and TRBJ1-6; no clear D. Germline CDR1 is MRHNA and CDR2 is SNTAGT. The V gene lost 3 bases and the J gene lost 9 bases, with 9 bases spanning the gap. CDR3 length: 13 amino acids. CDR3 loop: CASSEETGSPLHF. The CDR3 DNA reads TGTGCCAGCAGTGAAGAGACGGGTTCACCCCTCCACTTT.

The chain joins TRBV27 to TRBJ2-5, with D perhaps matching TRBD1 (6 bases). CDR1 and CDR2 from the germline V gene are MNHEY and SMNVEV (reference sequence). The CDR3 extends over 15 amino acids. With 3 bases removed from V and 1 base from J, the gap between germline ends came to 12 bases. DNA of the CDR3: TGTGCCAGCAGTTTTACCAGGGGACCCCAAGAGACCCAGTACTTC. As protein: CASSFTRGPQETQYF.

Written as DNA, the CDR3 is TGTGCCAGCAGCCACTTCAAAGGGGCTAGCGGGTTTGGCACAGATACGCAGTATTTT. This codes for CASSHFKGASGFGTDTQYF. The rearrangement joins TRBV14 to TRBJ2-3, with 8 nucleotides matching TRBD2. This CDR3 region has 19 residues. The ends lost 3 bases at V and 1 base at J; junction bases unmatched: 15. Germline V CDR1 and CDR2: SGHDN, FVKESK.

The chain recombines TRBV6-5 with TRBJ2-3; the D gene could be TRBD1 or TRBD2 (5 bases each). The germline V and J ends were trimmed by 6 bases and 6 bases, with 13 bases remaining between them. CDR1 and CDR2 (germline): MNHEY, SVGAGI. There are 13 residues in the CDR3. CDR3 residues: CASSGTRSDTQYF. In DNA form, the CDR3 reads TGTGCCAGCAGCGGGACCCGTAGCGATACGCAGTATTTT.

The chain has TRBV18 and TRBJ2-2; D may be TRBD1 (6 bases). This CDR3 comprises 16 residues. Germline CDR1 is KGHSH and CDR2 is LQKENI. Trimming shortened V by 2 bases and J by 5 bases, and 15 bases separated the two germline ends. CDR3 sequence (DNA): TGTGCCAGCTCACCAAGTCTTTCAGGGGCGACCGGGGAGCTGTTTTTT. It is translated as CASSPSLSGATGELFF.

The chain couples TRBV18 to TRBJ1-4, with D possibly matching TRBD1 (6 bases). The CDR3 has 14 amino acids. The V end lost 3 bases, the J end lost 4 bases, and 9 bases lay between the germline ends. The germline V gene has CDR1 KGHSH and CDR2 LQKENI. In DNA form, the CDR3 reads TGTGCCAGCTCACCGGGGGCGGGTAATGAAAAACTGTTTTTT. Translation: CASSPGAGNEKLFF.

V gene TRBV7-2 combines with J gene TRBJ1-1; 10 positions agree with TRBD1. This CDR3 contains 17 residues. V gave up 1 base and J gave up 4 bases; unmatched junction bases: 9. Looked up from germline, CDR1 is SGHTA and CDR2 is FQGNSA. This CDR3 reads CASSLELIRDRGTEAFF. Written as DNA, the CDR3 is TGTGCCAGCAGCTTAGAGCTCATCCGGGACAGGGGCACTGAAGCTTTCTTT.